Sequencing of this T cell receptor (beta chain) was carried out in a study of T cells in Graves' hyperthyroidism and ophthalmopathy. TCR beta CDR3 regions were amplified from RNA transcripts. The study used the HTBI primer set for a first-round RT-PCR of the TCR CDR3. Using its own MiXCR run on the multiplex PCR reads, TCRdb lists one record per CDR3 protein. This table holds hundreds of thousands of distinct CDR3 sequences, roughly 15% found once. The trim removed 0 bases at V and 8 bases at J, leaving 20 bases unmatched. CDR3 length: 20 amino acids. Germline CDR1 is DFQATT and CDR2 is SNEGSKA (reference sequence). In this sample, this clonotype turned up many times. This sample holds PBMCs from roughly 10 ml fresh peripheral blood.

The rearrangement joins TRBV20-1 to TRBJ2-1; 12 bases agree with TRBD2. Sample: blood. The TCR was taken from a woman in her twenties or thirties with Graves' hyperthyroidism. In DNA form, the CDR3 reads TGCAGTGCTAGAGATGGTTGGAGGGGGCGGCTAGCGGGAGGGCCGCATGAGCAGTTCTTC. Protein product: CSARDGWRGRLAGGPHEQFF.